The 4 T cell receptor beta chains below all came from one sample that was sequenced in a study of cytomegalovirus exposure and HLA in healthy donors. Using immunoSEQ multiplex PCR, the repertoire was profiled, and TCRdb retains in-frame clones only, with some absent. The table has 250,000 to 400,000 clones, 88% seen once. The sample taken for sequencing was PBMCs. Receptors were obtained from a man aged 25 to 45 in good health and CMV-seronegative.

V is TRBV5-4 and J is TRBJ1-2, with a possible D match to TRBD1 (6 bases). V was trimmed by 0 bases and J by 5 bases, leaving 26 bases between them. Germline V gives CDR1 SGHNT, CDR2 YYREEE (reference sequence). The CDR3 is 19 amino acids. The CDR3 loop is CASSLAGGMIGEEEYGYTF. CDR3 nucleotide sequence: TGTGCCAGCAGCTTGGCGGGGGGCATGATAGGGGAAGAGGAGTATGGCTACACCTTC.

This sequence joins TRBV12-2 and TRBJ2-2; TRBD1 is taken as the D call from the table, unchecked against the DNA. TRBV12-2 counts as a pseudogene. The length of the CDR3 is 15 residues. The CDR3 region is CASRPQGMNTGELFF. The CDR3 coding sequence is TGTGCAAGTCGCCCCCAGGGAATGAACACCGGGGAGCTGTTTTTT.

At least ten counts were recorded for this clone. This sequence joins TRBV5-4 and TRBJ2-1, with D possibly TRBD1 on 7 matching bases. Germline V gene lookup returns CDR1 SGHNT and CDR2 YYREEE (reference sequence). V lost 5 bases, J lost 3 bases, and 15 bases lay in between. This CDR3 spans 15 amino acids. This CDR3 reads CASRAGQPSYNEQFF. As DNA, the CDR3 is TGTGCCAGCAGGGCGGGACAGCCTAGCTACAATGAGCAGTTCTTC.

The chain couples TRBV7-2 to TRBJ1-5; 7 positions match TRBD1. Trimming cost V 7 bases and J 7 bases; bases outside gene matches: 7. The CDR3 spans 13 residues. Per the germline V gene, CDR1 is SGHTA and CDR2 is FQGNSA. The CDR3: CASIAGGGQPQHF. The CDR3 region has the DNA TGTGCCAGCATCGCAGGGGGTGGCCAGCCCCAGCATTTT.